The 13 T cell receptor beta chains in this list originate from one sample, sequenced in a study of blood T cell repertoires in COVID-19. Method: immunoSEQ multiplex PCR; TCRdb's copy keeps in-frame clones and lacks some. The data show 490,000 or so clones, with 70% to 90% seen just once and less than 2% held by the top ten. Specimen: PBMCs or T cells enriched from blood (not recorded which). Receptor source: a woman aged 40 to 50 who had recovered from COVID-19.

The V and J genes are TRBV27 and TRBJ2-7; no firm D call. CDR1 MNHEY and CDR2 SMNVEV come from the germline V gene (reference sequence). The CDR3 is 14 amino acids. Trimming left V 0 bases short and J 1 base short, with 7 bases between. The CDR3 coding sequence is TGTGCCAGCAGTTTATCGTACAGATCCTACGAGCAGTACTTC. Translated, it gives CASSLSYRSYEQYF.

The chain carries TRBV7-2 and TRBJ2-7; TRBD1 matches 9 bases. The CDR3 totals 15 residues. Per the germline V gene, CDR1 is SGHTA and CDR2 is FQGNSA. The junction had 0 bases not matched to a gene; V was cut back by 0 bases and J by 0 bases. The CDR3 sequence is CASSLAQGASYEQYF. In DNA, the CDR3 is TGTGCCAGCAGCTTAGCACAGGGGGCCTCCTACGAGCAGTACTTC.

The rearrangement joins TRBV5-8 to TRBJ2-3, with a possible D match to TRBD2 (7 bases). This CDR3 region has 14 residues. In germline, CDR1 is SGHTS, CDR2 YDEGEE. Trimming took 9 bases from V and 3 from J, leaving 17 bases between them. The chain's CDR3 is CATTRGARTDTQYF. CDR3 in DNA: TGTGCCACCACCCGGGGGGCGCGGACAGATACGCAGTATTTT.

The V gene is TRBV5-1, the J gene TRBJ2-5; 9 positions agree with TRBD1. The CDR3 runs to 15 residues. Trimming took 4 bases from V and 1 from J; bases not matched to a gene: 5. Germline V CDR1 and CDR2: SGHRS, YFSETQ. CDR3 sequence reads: CASSIGTGTQETQYF. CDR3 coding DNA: TGCGCCAGCAGCATCGGGACAGGGACCCAAGAGACCCAGTACTTC.

The CDR3 spells CATEREYTGELFF. CDR3 nucleotides: TGTGCCACCGAGCGGGAGTACACCGGGGAGCTGTTTTTT. The V gene is TRBV24-1, the J gene TRBJ2-2; 8 nucleotides agree with TRBD2. CDR1 is KGHDR, CDR2 SFDVKD, per germline. The V gene end was trimmed by 9 bases and the J gene end by 3 bases; junction bases not matched to a gene: 2. The CDR3 extends over 13 amino acids.

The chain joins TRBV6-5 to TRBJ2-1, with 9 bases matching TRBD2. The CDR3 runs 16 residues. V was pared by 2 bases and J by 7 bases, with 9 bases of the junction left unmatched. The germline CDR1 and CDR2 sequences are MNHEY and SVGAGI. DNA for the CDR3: TGTGCCAGCAGTTACCGGCGGGAGGGCCCTATGAATGAGCAGTTCTTC. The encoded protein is CASSYRREGPMNEQFF.

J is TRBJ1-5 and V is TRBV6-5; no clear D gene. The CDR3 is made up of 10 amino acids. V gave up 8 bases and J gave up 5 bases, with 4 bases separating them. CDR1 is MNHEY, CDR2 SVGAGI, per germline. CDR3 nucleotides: TGTGCCAGCGCGGATCAGCCCCAGCATTTT. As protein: CASADQPQHF.

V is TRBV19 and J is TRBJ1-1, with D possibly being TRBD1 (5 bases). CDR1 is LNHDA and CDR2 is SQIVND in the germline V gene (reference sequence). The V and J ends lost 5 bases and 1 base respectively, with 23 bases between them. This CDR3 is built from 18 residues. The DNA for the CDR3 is TGTGCCAGTAGTTCAGGGCCGGTACGTGGGGCAGCGAACACTGAAGCTTTCTTT. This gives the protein CASSSGPVRGAANTEAFF.

The CDR3 DNA reads TGTGCCAGCAGCAAAAGGACAGGTCGGGACACTGAAGCTTTCTTT. As protein: CASSKRTGRDTEAFF. J is TRBJ1-1 and V is TRBV7-8; 7 bases are shared with TRBD1. The length of the CDR3 is 15 residues. V trimming: 5 bases; J trimming: 3 bases; junction bases outside the gene matches: 9. The V gene's germline CDR1 is SGHVS and CDR2 FQNEAQ. Using reference TRBV7-8 and TRBJ1-1 for the parts outside the CDR3, the full variable domain is GAGVSQSPRYKVAKRGQDVALRCDPISGHVSLFWYQQALGQGPEFLTYFQNEAQLDKSGLPSDRFFAERPEGSVSTLKIQRTQQEDSAVYLCASSKRTGRDTEAFFGQGTRLTVV.

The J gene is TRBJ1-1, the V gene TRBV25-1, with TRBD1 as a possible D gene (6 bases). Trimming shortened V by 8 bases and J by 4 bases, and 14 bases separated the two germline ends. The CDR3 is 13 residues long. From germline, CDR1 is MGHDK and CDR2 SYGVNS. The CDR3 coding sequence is TGTGCCAGCGCCGGACAGCTGGGCACTGAAGCTTTCTTT. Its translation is CASAGQLGTEAFF.

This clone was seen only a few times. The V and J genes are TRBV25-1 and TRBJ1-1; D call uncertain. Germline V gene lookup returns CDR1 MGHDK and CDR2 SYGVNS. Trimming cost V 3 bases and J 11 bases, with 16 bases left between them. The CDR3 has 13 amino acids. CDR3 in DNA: TGTGCCAGCAGTGACGCAAACGAAGCGTTTGCTTTCTTT. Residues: CASSDANEAFAFF.

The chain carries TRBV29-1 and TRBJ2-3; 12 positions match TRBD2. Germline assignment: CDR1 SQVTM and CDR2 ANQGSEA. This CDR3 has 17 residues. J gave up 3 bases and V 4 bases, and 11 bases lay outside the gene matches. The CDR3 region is CSVVTGLAGEGTDTQYF. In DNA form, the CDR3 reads TGCAGCGTTGTAACGGGACTAGCGGGTGAAGGTACAGATACGCAGTATTTT.

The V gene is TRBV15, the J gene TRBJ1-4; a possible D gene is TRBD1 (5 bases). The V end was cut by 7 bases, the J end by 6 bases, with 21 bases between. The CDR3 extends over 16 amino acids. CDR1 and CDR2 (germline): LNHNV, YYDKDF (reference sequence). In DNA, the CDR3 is TGTGCCACCACCCCCATTCTTCTGGGGGGGGATGAAAAACTGTTTTTT. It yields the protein CATTPILLGGDEKLFF.